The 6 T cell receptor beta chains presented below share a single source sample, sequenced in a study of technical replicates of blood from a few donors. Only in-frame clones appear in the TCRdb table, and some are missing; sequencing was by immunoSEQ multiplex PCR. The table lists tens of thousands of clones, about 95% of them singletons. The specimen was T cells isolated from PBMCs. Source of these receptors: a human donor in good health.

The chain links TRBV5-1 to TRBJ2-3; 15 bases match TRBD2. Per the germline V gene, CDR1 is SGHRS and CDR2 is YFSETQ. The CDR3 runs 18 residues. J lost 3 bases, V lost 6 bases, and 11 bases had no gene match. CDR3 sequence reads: CASTRGGLAGGGTDTQYF. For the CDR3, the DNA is TGCGCCAGCACCCGCGGGGGACTAGCGGGGGGCGGGACAGATACGCAGTATTTT.

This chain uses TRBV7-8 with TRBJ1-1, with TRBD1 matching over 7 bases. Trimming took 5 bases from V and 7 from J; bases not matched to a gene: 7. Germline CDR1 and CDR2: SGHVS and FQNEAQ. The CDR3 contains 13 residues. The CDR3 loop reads CASSVQGRLEAFF. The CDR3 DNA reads TGTGCCAGCAGCGTACAGGGGAGGCTTGAAGCTTTCTTT.

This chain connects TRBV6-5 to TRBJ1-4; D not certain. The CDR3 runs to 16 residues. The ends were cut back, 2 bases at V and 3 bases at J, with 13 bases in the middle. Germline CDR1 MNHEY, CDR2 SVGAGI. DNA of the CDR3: TGTGCCAGCAGTTACGAGGTGTCCACCGCTAATGAAAAACTGTTTTTT. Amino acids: CASSYEVSTANEKLFF.

The CDR3 loop reads CASSIGQRGGQETQYF. Here the CDR3 DNA reads TGTGCCAGTAGTATTGGTCAGCGGGGGGGACAAGAGACCCAGTACTTC. V gene TRBV19 combines with J gene TRBJ2-5, with 10 nucleotides matching TRBD2. The germline V gene encodes CDR1 LNHDA and CDR2 SQIVND (reference sequence). The CDR3 length is 16 residues. With 3 bases clipped from V and 2 bases from J, the junction kept 6 bases outside the gene matches.

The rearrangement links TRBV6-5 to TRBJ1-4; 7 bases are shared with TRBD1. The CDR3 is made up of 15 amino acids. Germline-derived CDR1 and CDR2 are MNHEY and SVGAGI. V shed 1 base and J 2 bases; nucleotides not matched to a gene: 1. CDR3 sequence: CASSYLQGTNEKLFF. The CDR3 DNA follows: TGTGCCAGCAGTTACTTACAGGGGACTAATGAAAAACTGTTTTTT.

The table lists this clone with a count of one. CDR3 protein: CASSYGAATEAFF. As DNA, the CDR3 is TGTGCCAGCAGTTATGGGGCGGCCACTGAAGCTTTCTTT. The chain combines TRBV6-5 with TRBJ1-1; D is perhaps TRBD1 (5 bases). The V gene's germline CDR1 is MNHEY and CDR2 SVGAGI. The CDR3 loop spans 13 amino acids. Trimming removed 3 bases at V and 4 bases at J, with 9 bases between.